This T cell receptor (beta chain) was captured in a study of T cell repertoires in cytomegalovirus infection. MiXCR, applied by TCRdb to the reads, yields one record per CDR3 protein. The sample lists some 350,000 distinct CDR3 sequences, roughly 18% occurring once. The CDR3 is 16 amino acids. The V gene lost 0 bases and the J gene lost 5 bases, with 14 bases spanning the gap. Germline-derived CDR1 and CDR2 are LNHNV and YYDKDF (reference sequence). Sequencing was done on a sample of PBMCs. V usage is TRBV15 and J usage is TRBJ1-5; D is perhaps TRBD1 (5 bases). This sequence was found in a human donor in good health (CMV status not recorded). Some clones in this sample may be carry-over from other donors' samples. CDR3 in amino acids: CATSRDRRTRDQPQHF. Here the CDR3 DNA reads TGTGCCACCAGCAGAGATCGTCGGACAAGAGATCAGCCCCAGCATTTT.